This entry concerns a single T cell receptor beta chain. These data belong to a study of blood T cell repertoires in COVID-19. Profiled with immunoSEQ multiplex PCR; TCRdb holds only in-frame clones, not every one. The sample gives about 130,000 clones, around four fifths of which show up once; about a tenth is in the top ten. Sequenced material: peripheral blood. The receptor was isolated from a man in his forties or fifties with active or convalescent COVID-19.

CDR3 in amino acids: CASSSIPDSAPYEQYF. The CDR3, as DNA: TGTGCCAGCAGTTCTATTCCGGACAGTGCCCCCTACGAGCAGTACTTC. This chain joins TRBV27 and TRBJ2-7, with D possibly being TRBD1 (6 bases). Trimming shortened V by 4 bases and J by 2 bases, and 18 bases separated the two germline ends. Germline V gene sequence: CDR1 MNHEY, CDR2 SMNVEV (reference sequence). CDR3 length equals 16 residues.